This passage covers 11 T cell receptor beta chains from one sample sequenced in a study of tumor-infiltrating lymphocytes in localized non-small cell lung cancer. The data were produced by immunoSEQ multiplex PCR, yet TCRdb's version contains in-frame clones alone and is incomplete. The sample has about 6,000 clones; around 76% are singletons. The source material was lung tumor tissue. The receptors here all came from a human donor with non-small cell lung cancer.

This clone appeared once. The V gene is TRBV27, the J gene TRBJ1-1; perhaps TRBD1 as D (5 bases). The CDR3 loop spans 13 amino acids. Germline V gene lookup returns CDR1 MNHEY and CDR2 SMNVEV (reference sequence). V was cut by 4 bases and J by 1 base, with 7 bases left in between. The CDR3 spells CASSSQGNTEAFF. DNA of the CDR3: TGTGCCAGCAGTTCCCAGGGGAACACTGAAGCTTTCTTT.

This clone was counted between two and nine times. The V gene is TRBV5-1, the J gene TRBJ2-2, with 8 bases fitting TRBD2. V shed 4 bases, J shed 6 bases, and the junction held 2 bases outside the gene matches. CDR1 and CDR2 (germline): SGHRS, YFSETQ. This CDR3 has 13 amino acids. CDR3 residues: CASSPGGAGELFF. DNA of the CDR3: TGCGCCAGCAGCCCGGGAGGGGCCGGGGAGCTGTTTTTT.

This chain joins TRBV28 and TRBJ1-4; no clear D. Germline assignment: CDR1 MDHEN and CDR2 SYDVKM. V dropped 4 bases and J dropped 2 bases, with 14 bases sitting between them. This CDR3 is built from 16 residues. In nucleotides, the CDR3 is TGTGCCAGCAGTTCCCTCCTAGGGAAGACTAATGAAAAACTGTTTTTT. Translation gives CASSSLLGKTNEKLFF.

This clone was counted a single time. V gene TRBV28 combines with J gene TRBJ1-4; no clear D. Trimming removed 3 bases from V and 7 bases from J, with 9 bases in between. Germline CDR1 is MDHEN and CDR2 is SYDVKM. This CDR3 has 13 amino acids. The CDR3 is CASSFPVGEKLFF. Written as DNA, the CDR3 is TGTGCCAGCAGTTTTCCAGTAGGTGAAAAACTGTTTTTT.

The CDR3 DNA sequence: TGTGCCAGCAAGAGGGAGGACAGTGCCCTCTACGAGCAGTACTTC. Translating gives CASKREDSALYEQYF. The chain is built from TRBV6-1 and TRBJ2-7; D may correspond to TRBD1 or TRBD2 (6 bases each). V lost 7 bases and J lost 3, with 19 bases in between. Germline-derived CDR1 and CDR2 are MNHNS and SASEGT. CDR3 length equals 15 residues.

This clone was picked up one time. The CDR3 is CASSLVAHAETQYF. DNA for the CDR3: TGTGCCAGCAGCTTAGTGGCCCACGCAGAGACCCAGTACTTC. This chain joins TRBV11-3 and TRBJ2-5; D ambiguous. Deletions cut 1 base from V and 4 bases from J, with 10 bases between. The CDR3 runs to 14 residues. Germline CDR1 is SGHNT and CDR2 is YENEEA.

The CDR3 nucleotides are TGTGCCAGCACCCCTCGCCAGGCCGGGAGTGGGAACACTGAAGCTTTCTTT. This codes for CASTPRQAGSGNTEAFF. This rearrangement joins TRBV7-9 to TRBJ1-1; no clear D. Trimming took 7 bases from V and 1 from J, leaving 22 bases between them. Germline V gives CDR1 SEHNR, CDR2 FQNEAQ (reference sequence). CDR3 length: 17 residues.

V usage is TRBV29-1 and J usage is TRBJ1-5; no clear D. The length of the CDR3 is 14 residues. Germline assignment: CDR1 SQVTM and CDR2 ANQGSEA. V was clipped by 6 bases and J by 2 bases, with 14 bases between them. The CDR3 protein is CSVAPGSGNQPQHF. In nucleotides, the CDR3 is TGCAGCGTAGCCCCGGGCTCTGGCAATCAGCCCCAGCATTTT.

This chain connects TRBV11-3 to TRBJ2-3; 10 bases line up with TRBD2. V trimming: 3 bases; J trimming: 2 bases; junction bases outside the gene matches: 2. The CDR3 sequence is 15 residues long. Germline V lookup: CDR1 SGHNT, CDR2 YENEEA. The CDR3 DNA reads as TGTGCCAGCAGCTTGGGACTAGCGAACACAGATACGCAGTATTTT. It codes for CASSLGLANTDTQYF.

The chain combines TRBV27 with TRBJ1-5; D is unclear. The CDR3 covers 17 residues. CDR1 is MNHEY and CDR2 is SMNVEV in the germline V gene (reference sequence). The V gene lost 3 bases and the J gene lost 2 bases, with 17 bases spanning the gap. The CDR3 DNA is TGTGCCAGCAGTTTCTCATTCGGCCTTGGGGGCAATCAGCCCCAGCATTTT. Amino acid sequence: CASSFSFGLGGNQPQHF.

DNA for the CDR3: TGTGCTAGTGGCTTCTCCGTGAACACTGAAGCTTTCTTT. Amino acid sequence: CASGFSVNTEAFF. The V and J genes are TRBV12-5 and TRBJ1-1; D is ambiguous. The CDR3 length is 13 residues. The ends were cut back, 6 bases at V and 0 bases at J, with 8 bases in the middle. Per germline, CDR1 LGHNT and CDR2 FRNRAP. The full variable domain, completed using reference TRBV12-5 and TRBJ1-1, is DARVTQTPRHKVTEMGQEVTMRCQPILGHNTVFWYRQTMMQGLELLAYFRNRAPLDDSGMPKDRFSAEMPDATLATLKIQPSEPRDSAVYFCASGFSVNTEAFFGQGTRLTVV.